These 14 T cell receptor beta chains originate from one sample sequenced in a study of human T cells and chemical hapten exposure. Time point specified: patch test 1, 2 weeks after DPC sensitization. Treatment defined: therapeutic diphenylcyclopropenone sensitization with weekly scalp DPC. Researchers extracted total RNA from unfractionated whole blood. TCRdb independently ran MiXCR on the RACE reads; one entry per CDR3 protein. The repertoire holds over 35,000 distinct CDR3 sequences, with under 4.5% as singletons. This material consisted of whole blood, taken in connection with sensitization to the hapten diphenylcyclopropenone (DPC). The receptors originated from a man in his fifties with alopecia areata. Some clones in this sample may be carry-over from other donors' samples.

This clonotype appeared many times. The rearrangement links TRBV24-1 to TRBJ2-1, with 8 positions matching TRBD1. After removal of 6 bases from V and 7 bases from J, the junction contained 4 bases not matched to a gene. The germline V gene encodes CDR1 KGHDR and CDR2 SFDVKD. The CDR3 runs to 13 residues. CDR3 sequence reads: CATSKTGVNEQFF. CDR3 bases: TGTGCCACCAGTAAGACAGGGGTTAATGAGCAGTTCTTC.

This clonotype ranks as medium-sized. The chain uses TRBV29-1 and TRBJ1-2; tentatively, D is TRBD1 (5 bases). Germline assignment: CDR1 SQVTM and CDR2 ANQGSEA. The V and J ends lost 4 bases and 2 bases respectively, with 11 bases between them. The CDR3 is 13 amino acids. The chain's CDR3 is CSVALQGNYGYTF. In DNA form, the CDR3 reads TGCAGCGTTGCGCTGCAGGGAAACTATGGCTACACCTTC.

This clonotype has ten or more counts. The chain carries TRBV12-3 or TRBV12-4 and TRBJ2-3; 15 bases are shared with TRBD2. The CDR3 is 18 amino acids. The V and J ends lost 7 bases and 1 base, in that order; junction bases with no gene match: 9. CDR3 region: CASTLRGLAGGGTDTQYF. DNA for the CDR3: TGTGCCAGCACCCTGAGGGGACTAGCGGGAGGAGGCACAGATACGCAGTATTTT.

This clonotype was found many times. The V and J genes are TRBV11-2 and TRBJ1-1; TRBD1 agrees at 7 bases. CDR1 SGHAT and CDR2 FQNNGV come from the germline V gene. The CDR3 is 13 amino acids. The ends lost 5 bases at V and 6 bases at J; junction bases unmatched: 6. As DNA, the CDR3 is TGTGCCAGCAGCCCACAGGGGAGGTCTGAAGCTTTCTTT. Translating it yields CASSPQGRSEAFF.

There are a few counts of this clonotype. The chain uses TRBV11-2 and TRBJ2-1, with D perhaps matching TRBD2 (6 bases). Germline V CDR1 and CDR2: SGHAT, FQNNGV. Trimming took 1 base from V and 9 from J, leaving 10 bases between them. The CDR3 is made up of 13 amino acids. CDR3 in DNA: TGTGCCAGCAGCTTAGGCGTAGCGGCTGAGCAGTTCTTC. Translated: CASSLGVAAEQFF.

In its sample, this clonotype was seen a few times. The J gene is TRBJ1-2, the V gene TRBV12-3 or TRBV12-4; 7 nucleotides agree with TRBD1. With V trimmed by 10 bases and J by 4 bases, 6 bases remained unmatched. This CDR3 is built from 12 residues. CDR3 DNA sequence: TGTGCCACCACACAGGGGATCTATGGCTACACCTTC. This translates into CATTQGIYGYTF.

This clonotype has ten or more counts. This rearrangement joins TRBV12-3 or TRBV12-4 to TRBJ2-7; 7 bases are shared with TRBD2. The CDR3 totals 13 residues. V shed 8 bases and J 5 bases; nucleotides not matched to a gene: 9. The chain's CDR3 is CASPKAGVHEQYF. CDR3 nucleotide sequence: TGTGCCAGCCCAAAGGCGGGAGTCCACGAGCAGTACTTC.

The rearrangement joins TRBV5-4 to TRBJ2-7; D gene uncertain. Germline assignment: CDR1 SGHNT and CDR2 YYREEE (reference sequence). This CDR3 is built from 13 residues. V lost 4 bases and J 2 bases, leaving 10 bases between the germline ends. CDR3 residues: CASSKDETYEQYF. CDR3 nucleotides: TGTGCCAGCAGCAAGGACGAGACCTACGAGCAGTACTTC.

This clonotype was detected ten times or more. CDR3 bases: TGTGCCAGCAGTGAAGCATGGACTAGCGGGAGGTACGAGCAGTACTTC. Its protein product is CASSEAWTSGRYEQYF. The chain has TRBV6-1 and TRBJ2-7; TRBD2 matches 14 bases. The germline CDR1 and CDR2 sequences are MNHNS and SASEGT. This CDR3 region has 16 residues. The V segment lost 0 bases and the J segment 4 bases; nucleotides outside the gene matches: 2.

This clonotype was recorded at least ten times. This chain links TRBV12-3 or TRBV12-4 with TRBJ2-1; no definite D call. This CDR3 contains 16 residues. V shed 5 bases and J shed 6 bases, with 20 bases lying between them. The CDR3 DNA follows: TGTGCCAGCAGTCACCCCCCGCTAAACCTCCCCAATGAGCAGTTCTTC. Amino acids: CASSHPPLNLPNEQFF.

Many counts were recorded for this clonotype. CDR3 sequence (DNA): TGTGCCAGCAGCCGGGACACAACCTACGAGCAGTACTTC. Translated, it gives CASSRDTTYEQYF. V gene TRBV7-2 combines with J gene TRBJ2-7; a weak D match, TRBD1 (6 bases). This CDR3 contains 13 residues. Germline CDR1 reads SGHTA; CDR2 reads FQGNSA. The ends were cut back, 5 bases at V and 2 bases at J, with 10 bases in the middle.

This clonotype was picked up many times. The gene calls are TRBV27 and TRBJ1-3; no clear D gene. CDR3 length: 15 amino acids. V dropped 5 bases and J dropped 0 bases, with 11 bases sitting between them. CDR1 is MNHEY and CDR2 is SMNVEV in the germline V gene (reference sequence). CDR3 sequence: CASSETTRSGNTIYF. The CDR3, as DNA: TGTGCCAGCAGTGAGACAACTCGCTCTGGAAACACCATATATTTT.

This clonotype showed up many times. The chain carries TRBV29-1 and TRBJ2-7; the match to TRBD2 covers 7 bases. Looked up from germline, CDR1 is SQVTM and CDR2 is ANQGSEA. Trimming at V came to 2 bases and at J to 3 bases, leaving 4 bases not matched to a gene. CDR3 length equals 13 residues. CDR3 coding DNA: TGCAGCGTTGAAAGTCTAGCGGACTACGAGCAGTACTTC. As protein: CSVESLADYEQYF.

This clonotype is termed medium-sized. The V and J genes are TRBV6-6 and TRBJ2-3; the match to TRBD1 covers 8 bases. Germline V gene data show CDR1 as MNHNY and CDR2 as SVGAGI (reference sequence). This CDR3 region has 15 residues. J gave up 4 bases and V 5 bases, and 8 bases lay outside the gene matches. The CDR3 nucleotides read TGTGCCAGCAGTCCCGGACAGGGTGGTGCAGATACGCAGTATTTT. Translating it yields CASSPGQGGADTQYF.